A selection of T cell receptor beta chains follows, all from one sample in a study of CD4 T cells in relation to SARS-CoV-2 and coronaviruses. Libraries were prepared by immunoSEQ multiplex PCR; TCRdb keeps only in-frame clonotypes and omits some of them. The sample yields approximately 19,000 clones, roughly three quarters seen once. These receptors have no known antigen. The specimen was CD4+ T cells from PBMCs, cultured in vitro. The receptors stem from a human donor in good health. Both conserved end residues are part of each CDR3. Each record gives: J gene, V gene, D gene, clone size, CDR3 protein, CDR3 DNA. A D gene is named only where the DNA matches it firmly. Some rows mark clone size as missing; the rest say once, few, many or name a class of expanded clone.

TRBJ2-1 | TRBV21-1 | NA | NA | CASSKKIGRKKWGEQFF | TGTGCCAGCAGCAAAAAGATCGGAAGGAAGAAATGGGGAGAGCAGTTCTTC
TRBJ2-7 | TRBV19 | NA | NA | CASKARSDREQYF | TGTGCCAGTAAGGCCCGCAGTGATCGGGAGCAGTACTTC
TRBJ2-5 | TRBV5-1 | NA | NA | CASSPAGVRETQYF | TGCGCCAGCAGCCCAGCAGGGGTGAGGGAGACCCAGTACTTC
TRBJ2-1 | TRBV6-2/TRBV6-3 | NA | NA | CASSYGGDEQFF | TGTGCCAGCAGTTACGGCGGGGACGAGCAGTTCTTC
TRBJ2-3 | TRBV12-3/TRBV12-4 | NA | once | CASSSRQTGTQYF | TGTGCCAGCAGTTCACGACAAACGGGGACGCAGTATTTT
TRBJ2-2 | TRBV5-6 | NA | few | CASSLAVRPGELFF | TGTGCCAGCAGCTTGGCGGTTAGGCCCGGGGAGCTGTTTTTT
TRBJ2-7 | TRBV5-1 | NA | NA | CASSPKGPNYEQYF | TGCGCCAGCAGCCCCAAGGGTCCAAACTACGAGCAGTACTTC
TRBJ2-5 | TRBV18 | NA | NA | CASSPPAGSTREETQYF | TGTGCCAGCTCACCACCTGCAGGGAGTACTAGGGAAGAGACCCAGTACTTC
TRBJ1-2 | TRBV6-6 | TRBD1 | NA | CASSLDRGRYGYTF | TGTGCCAGCAGCTTAGACAGGGGGAGGTATGGCTACACCTTC
TRBJ2-3 | TRBV7-3 | TRBD2 | NA | CASSQGLAGGWRDTQYF | TGTGCCAGCAGCCAAGGACTAGCGGGAGGGTGGCGGGATACGCAGTATTTT
TRBJ1-1 | TRBV27 | TRBD1 | once | CASSTDRTTEAFF | TGTGCCAGCAGCACGGACAGGACCACTGAAGCTTTCTTT
TRBJ1-2 | TRBV5-5 | NA | NA | CASSLVGGRSYGYTF | TGTGCCAGCAGCTTGGTTGGGGGCCGTTCCTATGGCTACACCTTC
TRBJ2-2 | TRBV6-2/TRBV6-3 | TRBD1 | NA | CASSYEEPGTENTGELFF | TGTGCCAGCAGTTATGAAGAACCCGGGACAGAAAACACCGGGGAGCTGTTTTTT
TRBJ2-5 | TRBV7-9 | TRBD1 | NA | CASSQDRAPQETQYF | TGTGCCAGCAGCCAGGACAGGGCACCCCAAGAGACCCAGTACTTC
TRBJ2-5 | TRBV7-9 | TRBD2 | NA | CASSRPAGAETQYF | TGTGCCAGCAGCCGGCCAGCGGGAGCTGAGACCCAGTACTTC
TRBJ2-1 | TRBV6-5 | NA | NA | CASSITAQRENEQFF | TGTGCCAGCAGTATCACAGCGCAAAGGGAGAATGAGCAGTTCTTC
TRBJ2-3 | TRBV18 | NA | medium-sized | CASSFIPGGQSTDTQYF | TGTGCCAGCTCATTCATTCCGGGGGGACAGAGCACAGATACGCAGTATTTT
TRBJ2-1 | TRBV6-5 | NA | few | CASSYLLAAYNEQFF | TGTGCCAGCAGTTACCTTTTAGCGGCATACAATGAGCAGTTCTTC
TRBJ1-1 | TRBV27 | NA | NA | CASSKSAGTEAFF | TGTGCCAGCAGTAAAAGTGCGGGGACTGAAGCTTTCTTT
TRBJ1-1 | TRBV4-1 | NA | few | CASSQDGNRVITEAFF | TGCGCCAGCAGCCAAGATGGAAACAGGGTTATCACTGAAGCTTTCTTT